This T cell receptor beta chain appears in the sequencing data of a study of molecular identifiers for immune sequencing clone quantification (dated by TCRdb to 2016 to 2019). Background for the entire study: For a replicate experiment, the RNA from either about 20,000 or 100,000 naive CD8 T cells was divided into five aliquots, and four of those aliquots went on to sequencing. CD8 T cells were used in a methods study to benchmark molecular-identifier clustering-based TCR repertoire sequencing (MIDCIRS) and TCR RNA copy counting.

The research as a whole found: The naive libraries included spiked-in Jurkat TCR RNA (over nine copies' worth), and this RNA is not part of the donor repertoire. When barcode sub-clustering was not used, chimeric consensus sequences inflated TCR diversity, with chimeras reaching as high as 47%. A single cell's worth of spiked-in Jurkat TCR RNA was reported detectable even among 750,000 to 1,000,000 naive CD8 T cells. In CMV-specific effector cells, over 98% of molecules were held by clones above 20 RNA copies, whereas under 1% of molecules were held by such clones in naive cells. Highly expanded clone sizes could be underestimated because identical TCR molecules may share a barcode. Modeling indicated approximately 2.7 TCR RNA copies recovered per cell, compared with about 9.4 by digital PCR, which implies a capture efficiency of about 31%.

This clonotype occurred a few times. What antigen it recognizes has not been identified. No clone much larger than this one lies a single base away; base qualities are absent. The library was made by PCR. Instrument on record: NextSeq 500. Bulk TCR libraries were generated as previously described, with the TCR primers listed in Table S5 used. The Qiagen AllPrep DNA/RNA kit was used to purify total RNA. Before any analysis, reads coming from multiple sequencing runs of the same library were combined into one pool. The source study handled its data this way. Reads were retained only if their TCR constant sequence matched exactly, and those retained reads were trimmed to 150 nt and grouped according to their 12-nt molecular barcodes. Reads in each barcode group were sub-clustered using a 15% Levenshtein threshold, and a quality-weighted consensus sequence was built for each RNA molecule. Non-functional sequences were excluded, and lower-count sequences lying one edit away from another sequence were also excluded. Based on a fit of two negative binomial distributions, barcode sub-clusters having less than 20% of the maximum read count were discarded. Using fastp at Q25 and MiXCR, TCRdb reprocessed the public reads and kept productive beta chains. Rows are combined by CDR3 protein, so each entry shows the most common genes and DNA. For this entry, the V and J calls and clone size follow TCRdb and not the study's own pipeline. In all, the sample holds roughly 630,000 distinct CDR3 sequences, and 25% of those were seen once. The ten largest make up approximately 0.75% of the sample.

The junction shows trimming of 3 bases on V and 5 bases on J, plus 8 bases between the germline ends. Inclusive of the bounding cysteine and phenylalanine, the CDR3 is 14 residues long. The only DNA kept is the CDR3, 42 bases in frame from the first base. The germline V gene supplies CDR1 MGHRA and CDR2 YSYEKL. Libraries of naive CD8 T cells were built from approximately 22,000 to 940,000 sorted cells, with 10%, 30% or 50% of the purified RNA used. Naive CD8 T cells were FACS-sorted as CD8+CD4-CCR7+CD45RA+ on a BD FACSAria II into RLT Plus buffer. To test detection sensitivity, Jurkat RNA equivalent to roughly nine TCR copies was spiked into samples of about 19,000-1,000,000 naive CD8 T cells. CD8 T cells were enriched with RosetteSep CD8+ T Cell Enrichment Cocktail and Ficoll-Paque, followed by ACK red cell lysis.

The sequence was obtained from a human donor in good health. Some libraries in this study had Jurkat cell RNA spiked in. The chain is encoded by TRBV4-1 joined to TRBJ1-6; there is no confident call for the D gene. Sequencing was done on a sample of naive CD8+ T cells from blood, with Jurkat cell RNA spiked in. The cell subset or site label for this specimen denotes: FACS-sorted CD8+CD4-CCR7+CD45RA+ naive T cells. The DNA sequence is TGCGCCAGCAGCCATAGTCCGGATAATTCACCCCTCCACTTT. Its protein reads: CASSHSPDNSPLHF.